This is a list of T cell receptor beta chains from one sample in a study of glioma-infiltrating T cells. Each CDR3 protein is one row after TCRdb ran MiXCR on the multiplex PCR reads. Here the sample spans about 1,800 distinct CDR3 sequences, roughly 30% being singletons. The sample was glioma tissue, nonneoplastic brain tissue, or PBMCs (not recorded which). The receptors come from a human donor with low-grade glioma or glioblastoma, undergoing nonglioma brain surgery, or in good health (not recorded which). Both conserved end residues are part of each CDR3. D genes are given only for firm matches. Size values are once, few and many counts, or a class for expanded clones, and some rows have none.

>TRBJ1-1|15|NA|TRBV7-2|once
CASTLWNGKDTEAFF
TGTGCCAGCACCTTATGGAACGGAAAGGACACTGAAGCTTTCTTT
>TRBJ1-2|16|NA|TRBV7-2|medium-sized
CASSLLLGPPSYGYTF
TGTGCCAGCAGCTTATTGTTGGGGCCACCCTCCTATGGCTACACCTTC
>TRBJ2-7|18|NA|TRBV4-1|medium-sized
CASSQDRGAFTSSYEQYF
TGCGCCAGCAGCCAAGATAGAGGAGCGTTTACCAGCTCCTACGAGCAGTACTTC
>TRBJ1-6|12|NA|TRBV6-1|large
CASSDGMRPLHF
TGTGCCAGCAGCGACGGAATGCGACCCCTCCACTTT
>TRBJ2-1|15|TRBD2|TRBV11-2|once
CASSYIAGGPNEQFF
TGTGCCAGCAGCTATATAGCGGGAGGGCCGAATGAGCAGTTCTTC
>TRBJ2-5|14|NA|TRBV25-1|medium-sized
CASSETGVGETQYF
TGTGCCAGCAGTGAAACGGGAGTTGGGGAGACCCAGTACTTC
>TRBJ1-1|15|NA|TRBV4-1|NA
CASQDRGNLNTEAFF
TGCGCCAGCCAGGATAGGGGGAATTTGAACACTGAAGCTTTCTTT
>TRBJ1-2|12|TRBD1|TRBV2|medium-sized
CASRGQDHGYTF
TGTGCCAGCAGGGGACAGGACCATGGCTACACCTTC
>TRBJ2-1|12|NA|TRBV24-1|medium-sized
CATSTGMNEQFF
TGTGCCACCAGTACAGGGATGAATGAGCAGTTCTTC
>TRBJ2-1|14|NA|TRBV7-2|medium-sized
CASSLIVLSHEQFF
TGTGCCAGCAGCTTAATCGTCCTCTCACATGAGCAGTTCTTC
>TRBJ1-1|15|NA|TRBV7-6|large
CASSRGLDMNTEAFF
TGTGCCAGCAGCAGGGGATTGGACATGAACACTGAAGCTTTCTTT
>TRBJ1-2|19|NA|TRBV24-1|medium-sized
CATSDFPTPTEAPNYGYTF
TGTGCCACCAGTGATTTCCCAACCCCGACTGAAGCCCCCAACTATGGCTACACCTTC